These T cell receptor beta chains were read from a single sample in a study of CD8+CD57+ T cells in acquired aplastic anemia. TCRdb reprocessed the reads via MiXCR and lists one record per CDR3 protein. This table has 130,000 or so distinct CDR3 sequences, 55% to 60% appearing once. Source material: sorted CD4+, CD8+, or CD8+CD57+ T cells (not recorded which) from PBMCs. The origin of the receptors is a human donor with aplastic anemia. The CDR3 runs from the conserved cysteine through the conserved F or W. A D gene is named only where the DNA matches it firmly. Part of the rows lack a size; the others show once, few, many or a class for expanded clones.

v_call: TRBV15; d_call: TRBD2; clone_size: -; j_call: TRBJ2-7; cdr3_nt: TGTGCCACCAGCGGAAGCGGGGGGGGGCAGTACTTC; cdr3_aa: CATSGSGGGQYF
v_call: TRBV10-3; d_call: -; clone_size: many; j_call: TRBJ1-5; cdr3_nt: TGTGCCATCAGTGGGGGACACGGCAATCAGCCCCAGCATTTT; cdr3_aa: CAISGGHGNQPQHF
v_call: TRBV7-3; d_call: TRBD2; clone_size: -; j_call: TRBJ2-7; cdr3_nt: TGTGCCAGCAGCCTTAGCGGGGACCACGGCTACGAGCAGTACTTC; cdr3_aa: CASSLSGDHGYEQYF
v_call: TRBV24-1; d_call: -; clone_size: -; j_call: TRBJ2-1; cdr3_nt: TGTGCCACCAGTGATTCGTCAATAAGAAATGAGCAGTTCTTC; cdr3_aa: CATSDSSIRNEQFF
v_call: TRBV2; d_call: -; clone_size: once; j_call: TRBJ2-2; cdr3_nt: TGTGCCAGCAGTGAAGTCAGGGCGAACACCGGGGAGCTGTTTTTT; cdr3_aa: CASSEVRANTGELFF
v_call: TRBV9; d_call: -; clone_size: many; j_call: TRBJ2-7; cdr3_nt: TGTGCCAGCAGCGTAGGGGACACCGCCTACGAGCAGTACTTC; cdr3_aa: CASSVGDTAYEQYF
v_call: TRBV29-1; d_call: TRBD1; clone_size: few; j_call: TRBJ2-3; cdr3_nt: TGCAGCGTCGGGACAGGGGGCACAGATACGCAGTATTTT; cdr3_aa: CSVGTGGTDTQYF
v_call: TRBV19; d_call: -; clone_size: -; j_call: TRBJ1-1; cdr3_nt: TGTGCCAGTACATGGAGCATGGACACTGAAGCTTTCTTT; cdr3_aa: CASTWSMDTEAFF
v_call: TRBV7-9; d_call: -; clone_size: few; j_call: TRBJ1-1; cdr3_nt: TGTGCCAGCAGCTTAGTGGAAGGAACTGAAGCTTTCTTT; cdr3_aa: CASSLVEGTEAFF
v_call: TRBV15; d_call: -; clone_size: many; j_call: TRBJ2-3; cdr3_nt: TGTGCCACCAGCAGAGATAGCAGAGGTACGCAGTATTTT; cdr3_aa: CATSRDSRGTQYF
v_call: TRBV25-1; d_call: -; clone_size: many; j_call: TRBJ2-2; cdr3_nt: TGTGCCAGCAGTGAAACCGGGGATTGGCCCGGGGAGCTGTTTTTT; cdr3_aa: CASSETGDWPGELFF
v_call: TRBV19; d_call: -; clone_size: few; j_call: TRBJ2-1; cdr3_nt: TGTGCCAGTAGTATAGAGGGTGAGCAGTTCTTC; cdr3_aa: CASSIEGEQFF
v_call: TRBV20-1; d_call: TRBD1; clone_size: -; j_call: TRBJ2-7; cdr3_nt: TGCAGTGGCTTCGGGACAGGGTTCTACGAGCAGTACTTC; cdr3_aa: CSGFGTGFYEQYF
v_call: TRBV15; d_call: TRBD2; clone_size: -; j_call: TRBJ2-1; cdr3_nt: TGTGCCACCAGCGTGGGACTAGCGGGGGGGCAAAATGAGCAGTTCTTC; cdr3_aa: CATSVGLAGGQNEQFF
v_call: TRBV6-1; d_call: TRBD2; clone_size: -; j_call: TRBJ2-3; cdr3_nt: TGTGCCAGCAGCCCCAGCGGGGGGAGAGATACGCAGTATTTT; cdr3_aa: CASSPSGGRDTQYF
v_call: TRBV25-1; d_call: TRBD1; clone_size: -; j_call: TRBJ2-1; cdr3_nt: TGTGCCAGCAGTCCACAGGGGGCCTACAATGAGCAGTTCTTC; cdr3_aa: CASSPQGAYNEQFF
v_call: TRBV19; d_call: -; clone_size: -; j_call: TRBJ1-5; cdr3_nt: TGTGCCAGTAGTATAGGGGGATATCAGCCCCAGCATTTT; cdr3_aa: CASSIGGYQPQHF
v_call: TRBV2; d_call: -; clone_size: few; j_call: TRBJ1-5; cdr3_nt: TGTGCCAGCAGTAATAGTCAGGTCGGACAGCCCCAGCATTTT; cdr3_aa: CASSNSQVGQPQHF
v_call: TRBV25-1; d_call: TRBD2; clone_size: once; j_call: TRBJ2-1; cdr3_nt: TGTGCCAGCAGTGACCAAGCGGGAGGGAAATTCAATGAGCAGTTCTTC; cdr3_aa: CASSDQAGGKFNEQFF
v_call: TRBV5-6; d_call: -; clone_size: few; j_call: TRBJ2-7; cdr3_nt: TGTGCCAGCAGCTTGGTACGGATGACCTACGAGCAGTACTTC; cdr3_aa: CASSLVRMTYEQYF
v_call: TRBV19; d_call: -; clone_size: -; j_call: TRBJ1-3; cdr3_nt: TGTGCCAGTAGCCCGAAGGGGGGCTCTGGAAACACCATATATTTT; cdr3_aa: CASSPKGGSGNTIYF
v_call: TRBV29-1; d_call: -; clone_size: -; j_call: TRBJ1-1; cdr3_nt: TGCAGCGTGACTCCGGGAGTGAACACTGAAGCTTTCTTT; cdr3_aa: CSVTPGVNTEAFF
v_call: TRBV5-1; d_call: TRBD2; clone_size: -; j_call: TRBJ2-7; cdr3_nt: TGCGCCAGCAGCTTGCCTAGCGGGGTCTACGAGCAGTACTTC; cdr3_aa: CASSLPSGVYEQYF
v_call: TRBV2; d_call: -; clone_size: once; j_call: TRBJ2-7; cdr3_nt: TGTGCCAGCAGACACTACGAGCAGTACTTC; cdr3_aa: CASRHYEQYF
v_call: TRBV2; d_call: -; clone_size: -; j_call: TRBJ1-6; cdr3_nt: TGTGCCAGCAGTTCACAGGGAATTCAGCCCCTCCACTTT; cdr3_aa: CASSSQGIQPLHF
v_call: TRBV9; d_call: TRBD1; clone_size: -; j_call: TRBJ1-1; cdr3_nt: TGTGCCAGCAGCGTAGACCAATCAGGGGGAGCTTTCTTT; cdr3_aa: CASSVDQSGGAFF
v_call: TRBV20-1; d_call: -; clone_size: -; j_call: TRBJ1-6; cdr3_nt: TGCAGTGCTAGTTCGGGCTCCTTAAGCTCACCCCTCCACTTT; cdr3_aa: CSASSGSLSSPLHF
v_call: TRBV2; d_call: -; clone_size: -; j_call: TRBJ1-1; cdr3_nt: TGTGCCAGCATGGCGTTTTCGAACACTGAAGCTTTCTTT; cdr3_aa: CASMAFSNTEAFF
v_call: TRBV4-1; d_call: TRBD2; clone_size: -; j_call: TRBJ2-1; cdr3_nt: TGCGCCAGCAGCCAAATGCTAGCGGACCCCGGGGATGAGCAGTTCTTC; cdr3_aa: CASSQMLADPGDEQFF
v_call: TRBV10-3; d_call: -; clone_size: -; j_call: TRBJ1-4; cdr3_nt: TGTGCCTCCACAGGCGCAACTAATGAAAAACTGTTTTTT; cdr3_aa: CASTGATNEKLFF
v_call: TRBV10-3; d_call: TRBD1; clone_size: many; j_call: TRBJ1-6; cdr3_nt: TGTGCCATCAGTGAACCCGGGACAGGCAATTCACCCCTCCACTTT; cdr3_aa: CAISEPGTGNSPLHF
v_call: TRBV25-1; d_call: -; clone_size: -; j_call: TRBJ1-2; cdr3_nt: TGTGCCAGCAGTGACCTAAAGGGGGGCGGTAACACCTTC; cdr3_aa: CASSDLKGGGNTF
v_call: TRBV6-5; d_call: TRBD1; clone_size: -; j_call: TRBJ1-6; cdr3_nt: TGTGCCAGCAGTTACTCCCGTAAGGGACAGTATAATTCACCCCTCCACTTT; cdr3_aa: CASSYSRKGQYNSPLHF
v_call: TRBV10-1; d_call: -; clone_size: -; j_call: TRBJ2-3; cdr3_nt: TGCGCCAGCAGTGAGTTGGGTAGGGACGACACAGATACGCAGTATTTT; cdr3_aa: CASSELGRDDTDTQYF
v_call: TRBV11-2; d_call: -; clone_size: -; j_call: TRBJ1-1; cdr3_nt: TGTGCCAGCAGCAAATTACAGGGCGACACTGAAGCTTTCTTT; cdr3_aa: CASSKLQGDTEAFF
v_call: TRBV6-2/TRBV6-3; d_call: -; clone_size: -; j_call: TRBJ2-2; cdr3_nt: TGTGCCAGCAGACCATCAACCGGGGAGCTGTTTTTT; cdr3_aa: CASRPSTGELFF
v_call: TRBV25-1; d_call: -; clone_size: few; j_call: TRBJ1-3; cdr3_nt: TGTGCCAGCAGTGAACCGGAGGGATCGAAGGGAAACACCATATATTTT; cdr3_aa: CASSEPEGSKGNTIYF
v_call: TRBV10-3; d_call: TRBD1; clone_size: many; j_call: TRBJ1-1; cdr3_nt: TGTGCCATCAGTGACCCCGGGACAGGGGGACATACTGAAGCTTTCTTT; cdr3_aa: CAISDPGTGGHTEAFF
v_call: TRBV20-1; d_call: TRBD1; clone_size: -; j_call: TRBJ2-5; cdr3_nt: TGCAGTGTTGCGAGGGGGCAGGGTAAGACCCAGTACTTC; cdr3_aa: CSVARGQGKTQYF
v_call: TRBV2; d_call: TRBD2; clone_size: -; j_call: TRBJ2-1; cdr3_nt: TGTGCCAGCGGCGGACTAGTGGAGGTCTACAATGAGCAGTTCTTC; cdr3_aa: CASGGLVEVYNEQFF
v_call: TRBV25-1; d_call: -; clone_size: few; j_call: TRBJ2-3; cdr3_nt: TGTGCCAGCAGCTTGGGGCAGAGCACAGATACGCAGTATTTT; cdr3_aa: CASSLGQSTDTQYF
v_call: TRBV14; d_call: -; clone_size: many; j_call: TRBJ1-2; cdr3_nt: TGTGCCAGCAGCCAAACAGCTAACTATGGCTACACCTTC; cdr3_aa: CASSQTANYGYTF
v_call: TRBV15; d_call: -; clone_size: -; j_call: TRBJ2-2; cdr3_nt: TGTGCCACCAGCAGAGCAGAGAACACCGGGGAGCTGTTTTTT; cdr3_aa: CATSRAENTGELFF
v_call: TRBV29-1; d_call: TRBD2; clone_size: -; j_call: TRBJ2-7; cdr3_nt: TGCAGCGTTGGTAGCGGGAGGGCCAGGGAGCAGTACTTC; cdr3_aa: CSVGSGRAREQYF
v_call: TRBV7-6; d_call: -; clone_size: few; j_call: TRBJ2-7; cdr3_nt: TGTGCCAGCAGCTTATCCGGGGTAGCGTCCGAGCAGTACTTC; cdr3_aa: CASSLSGVASEQYF
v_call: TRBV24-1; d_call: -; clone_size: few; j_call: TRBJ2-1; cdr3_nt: TGTGCCACCAGGAACGGGATCACCGGCGATGAGCAGTTCTTC; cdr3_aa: CATRNGITGDEQFF